This is a list of T cell receptor beta chains from one sample in a study of T cell repertoires in cytomegalovirus infection. Their target antigens are unknown. TCRdb processed the reads anew with MiXCR; each CDR3 protein has one entry. The data contain hundreds of thousands of distinct CDR3 sequences, approximately 32% of them singletons. The sequences come from cultured CD8+ T cells from PBMCs, collected from culture after CMV antigen stimulation. Source of these receptors: a human donor in good health (CMV status not recorded). Some clones in this sample may be carry-over from other donors' samples. The CDR3 runs from the conserved cysteine through the conserved F or W. Fields, in order: V gene, J gene, clone size, D gene, CDR3 DNA, CDR3 protein. A D gene is named only where the DNA matches it firmly. Not all rows give a size; the values are once, few, many and, for expanded clones, a class.

TRBV7-2,TRBJ1-1,many,TRBD1,TGTGCCAGCAGCGCATGGGACAGGGGGAACACTGAAGCTTTCTTT,CASSAWDRGNTEAFF
TRBV4-1,TRBJ2-2,-,-,TGTGCCAGCAGCCGGGGGAGTCTGGAGCTGTTTTTT,CASSRGSLELFF
TRBV27,TRBJ1-1,few,-,TGTGCCAGCAGTCTCCTGGGGTTCTCTGAAGCTTTCTTT,CASSLLGFSEAFF
TRBV18,TRBJ2-3,-,TRBD2,TGTGCCAGCTCACCCCCTGGGCAGCGGGGAGCAGATACGCAGTATTTT,CASSPPGQRGADTQYF
TRBV28,TRBJ2-3,few,-,TGTGCCAGCAGTCCGCGGTACAGATCCCAGCAGTATTTT,CASSPRYRSQQYF
TRBV27,TRBJ1-5,few,-,TGTGCCAGCAGTTTAAGGGGAGGGATTTATCAGCCCCAGCATTTT,CASSLRGGIYQPQHF
TRBV2,TRBJ2-5,-,TRBD2,TGTGCCAGCACCGAGGGGACTAGCGGGGCTCAAGAGACCCAGTACTTC,CASTEGTSGAQETQYF
TRBV12-3/TRBV12-4,TRBJ1-3,-,TRBD1,TGTGCCAGCAGCGCTCCGGGACAGGAAAGTGGAAACACCATATATTTT,CASSAPGQESGNTIYF
TRBV7-8,TRBJ1-4,-,-,TGTGCCAGCAGCTTAGGGCGGGGGTTAGGAAAACTGTTTTTT,CASSLGRGLGKLFF
TRBV19,TRBJ1-1,-,TRBD1,TGTGCCAGTAGTCCTCGGAGTGGAGGACAGGGGGGGGAAGCTTTCTTT,CASSPRSGGQGGEAFF
TRBV27,TRBJ2-3,-,-,TGTGCCAGCAGTTTCTTCCCGGATACGCAGTATTTT,CASSFFPDTQYF
TRBV6-5,TRBJ1-2,once,-,TGTGCCAGCAGCCTCGGGGCGATTCACACCTTC,CASSLGAIHTF
TRBV12-3/TRBV12-4,TRBJ1-2,-,TRBD1,TGTGCCAGCAGTTCAACAGGCAGGGGGCCGCTTGACTATGGCTACACCTTC,CASSSTGRGPLDYGYTF
TRBV12-3/TRBV12-4,TRBJ2-7,-,-,TGTGCCAGCAGTTTAGACGTAGAAAGGGCGGGAAACGAGCAGTACTTC,CASSLDVERAGNEQYF
TRBV7-2,TRBJ1-1,-,-,TGTGCCAGCAGAATACAGGAGACCATGAACACTGAAGCTTTCTTT,CASRIQETMNTEAFF
TRBV20-1,TRBJ1-2,few,-,TGCAGTGCTAGGATCCCAGGTGCGCCAGACCTTAACTATGGCTACACCTTC,CSARIPGAPDLNYGYTF
TRBV3-1,TRBJ2-7,-,TRBD1,TGTGCCAGCAGCCAGACAGGGGTGGGGCACGAGCAGTACTTC,CASSQTGVGHEQYF
TRBV27,TRBJ1-1,-,TRBD1,TGTGCCAGCGCGCGGGACAGGGTGGTAACTGAAGCTTTCTTT,CASARDRVVTEAFF
TRBV7-9,TRBJ2-1,-,TRBD1,TGTGCCAGCAGCCCACCTACAGGGGGCAATGAGCAGTTCTTC,CASSPPTGGNEQFF
TRBV6-8,TRBJ2-7,-,TRBD2,TGTGCCAGCAGGGAACTAGCGGGGGGAATATACGAGCAGTACTTC,CASRELAGGIYEQYF
TRBV6-5,TRBJ2-2,few,-,TGTGCCAGCAGTTACGAGGGCAGCGGCACCGGGGAGCTGTTTTTT,CASSYEGSGTGELFF
TRBV6-6,TRBJ2-7,many,-,TGTGCCAGCCTCGGGGCGATGGCCCACGAGCAGTACTTC,CASLGAMAHEQYF
TRBV4-2,TRBJ1-6,-,-,TGTGCCAGCAGCCAAGAATTCAGCTCCTATAATTCACCCCTCCACTTT,CASSQEFSSYNSPLHF
TRBV4-3,TRBJ1-2,-,TRBD1,TGCGCCAGCAGCCCAACGGACAGGGGTAACTATGGCTACACCTTC,CASSPTDRGNYGYTF
TRBV28,TRBJ1-3,-,-,TGTGCCAGCAGCCTACCCCCCTGGACGGACTCTGGAAACACCATATATTTT,CASSLPPWTDSGNTIYF
TRBV7-9,TRBJ2-2,-,TRBD1,TGTGCCAGCAGCTCCACGACAGGGGGAAACACCGGGGAGCTGTTTTTT,CASSSTTGGNTGELFF
TRBV7-9,TRBJ2-5,once,TRBD1,TGTGCCAGCAGCTCGAACCACAGGGGGCGAGGGGAGACCCAGTACTTC,CASSSNHRGRGETQYF
TRBV19,TRBJ2-7,few,TRBD2,TGTGCCAGTAGTATTACCTCTCCGGGACTAGCGGGGAACGAGCAGTACTTC,CASSITSPGLAGNEQYF
TRBV25-1,TRBJ1-4,few,-,TGTGCCAGCAGTGAAGCCGGGGGGAGGAGTGAAAAACTGTTTTTT,CASSEAGGRSEKLFF
TRBV19,TRBJ2-1,-,-,TGTGCCAGTAGCCCGCGAACCCGTGAGCAGTTCTTC,CASSPRTREQFF
TRBV3-1,TRBJ2-1,once,-,TGTGCCAGCAGCCAAGCGATGGGGCGGGATGAGCAGTTCTTC,CASSQAMGRDEQFF
TRBV7-9,TRBJ2-4,few,TRBD2,TGTGCCAGCAGCGCACCGGGACTAGCGGATCTAGCCAAAAACATTCAGTACTTC,CASSAPGLADLAKNIQYF